The entry below gives a single T cell receptor beta chain sequence along with its context. The antigen remains unidentified. These data come from a study of monozygotic twins with inflammatory bowel disease. Regarding the study as a whole: No difference was seen in repertoire similarity between concordant and discordant twins, possibly from limited power.

Collection yielded roughly 2.5 ml of blood per donor. The germline V gene has CDR1 SGHRS and CDR2 YFSETQ. The length of the CDR3 is 15 residues. TCRdb re-called the 5' RACE reads and shows each CDR3 protein once, DNA omitted. The sample table sets out 200,000 to 250,000 distinct CDR3 sequences. The sample comprised blood. This clonotype originated in a human donor with ulcerative colitis or Crohn's disease, or a healthy co-twin of an affected twin (not recorded which). The chain has TRBV5-1 and TRBJ2-2; TCRdb names TRBD1, which stays unverified in the absence of DNA. CDR3 amino acids: CASSLGQTATGELFF. The entire variable domain, with the rest obtained from reference TRBV5-1 and TRBJ2-2, is as follows: KAGVTQTPRYLIKTRGQQVTLSCSPISGHRSVSWYQQTPGQGLQFLFEYFSETQRNKGNFPGRFSGRQFSNSRSEMNVSTLELGDSALYLCASSLGQTATGELFFGEGSRLTVL.